Shown below are 29 T cell receptor beta chains from a single sample sequenced in a study of Ad26.COV2.S vaccination and SARS-CoV-2 variants. Treatment of the sample: some 19 received Ad26.COV2.S at low or high dose, single or two shots; 5 received placebo; per-sample allocation not given. Samples came from day 63 after the first vaccine or placebo injection. The table came from immunoSEQ multiplex PCR; TCRdb's copy has only in-frame clones and leaves some out. The sample holds 500,000 or so clones; 89% are singletons and the top ten take around 2.6%. Sequenced material: peripheral blood, taken in a trial of Ad26.COV2.S vaccine versus placebo. The origin of the receptors is a person aged 18-60 years who received the Ad26.COV2.S COVID-19 vaccine or a placebo.

The chain recombines TRBV4-3 with TRBJ1-1; D not certain. CDR1 and CDR2 (germline): LGHNA, YSLEER. The CDR3 spans 14 residues. The germline V and J ends were trimmed by 1 base and 11 bases, with 17 bases remaining between them. DNA for the CDR3: TGCGCCAGCAGCCAAGCGTTTGGTCTTGCTCCGGCTTTCTTT. It translates to CASSQAFGLAPAFF.

This clone has just one count. The chain is built from TRBV3-1 (or the pseudogene TRBV3-2) and TRBJ1-2; 9 bases map to TRBD1. The ends lost 1 base at V and 3 bases at J; junction bases unmatched: 3. The CDR3 totals 15 residues. Germline V lookup: CDR1 LGHDT, CDR2 YNNKEL (reference sequence). CDR3: CASSQAYRGHYGYTF. The CDR3 DNA reads as TGTGCCAGCAGCCAAGCGTACAGGGGGCACTATGGCTACACCTTC.

The chain employs TRBV7-2 and TRBJ2-1; no clear D. This CDR3 contains 17 residues. Germline values: CDR1 SGHTA, CDR2 FQGNSA. V lost 1 base, J lost 1 base, and 14 bases lay in between. The CDR3 DNA is TGTGCCAGCAGCTTAGATAGTAGTTTTGGGTCCTACAATGAGCAGTTCTTC. Amino acid sequence: CASSLDSSFGSYNEQFF.

J is TRBJ2-1 and V is TRBV5-4, with a tentative D call TRBD2 (7 bases). Germline V gene sequence: CDR1 SGHNT, CDR2 YYREEE (reference sequence). V was cut by 9 bases and J by 6 bases, with 19 bases left in between. The CDR3 runs to 14 residues. The CDR3 protein is CATTLSGGLNEQFF. The CDR3 bases are TGTGCCACCACCCTATCCGGGGGGCTCAATGAGCAGTTCTTC.

This clone has only one observation. The chain has TRBV7-9 and TRBJ1-1; D ambiguous. The germline CDR1 and CDR2 sequences are SEHNR and FQNEAQ (reference sequence). The CDR3 runs to 13 residues. Deletions cut 1 base from V and 8 bases from J, with 11 bases between. As DNA, the CDR3 is TGTGCCAGCAGCTTAGAACTGGAGTCCGAAGCTTTCTTT. It translates to CASSLELESEAFF.

This chain joins TRBV28 and TRBJ2-2; D gene unclear. Trimming took 8 bases from V and 0 from J, leaving 7 bases between them. The CDR3 has 13 amino acids. The germline V gene has CDR1 MDHEN and CDR2 SYDVKM. CDR3 DNA sequence: TGTGCCAGCTGGGCGGCGAACACCGGGGAGCTGTTTTTT. It specifies CASWAANTGELFF.

A single count supports this clone. In the same sample, other DNA sequences code for this CDR3. The chain combines TRBV11-3 with TRBJ2-5; possible D gene TRBD1, 5 bases. The CDR3 sequence is 13 residues long. Looked up from germline, CDR1 is SGHNT and CDR2 is YENEEA. V shed 3 bases and J shed 4 bases, with 9 bases lying between them. The CDR3 region has the DNA TGTGCCAGCAGCTTGCAGGGTGGAGAGACCCAGTACTTC. It is translated as CASSLQGGETQYF.

Only one count was recorded for this clone. The chain couples TRBV11-2 to TRBJ1-4, with D unresolved. The CDR3 is 16 residues long. From germline, CDR1 is SGHAT and CDR2 FQNNGV. The V end was cut by 5 bases, the J end by 4 bases, with 17 bases between. The CDR3 DNA reads TGTGCCAGCAGCCCCCGTCCGCAGAGGTATAATGAAAAACTGTTTTTT. Its translation: CASSPRPQRYNEKLFF.

The chain links TRBV30 to TRBJ1-6; 8 bases align to TRBD1. V lost 3 bases and J lost 4; bases outside the gene matches: 5. This CDR3 has 15 residues. Germline V gene data show CDR1 as GTSNPN and CDR2 as SVGIG (reference sequence). The CDR3 reads CAWRYRGGYNSPLHF. CDR3 sequence (DNA): TGTGCCTGGAGGTACAGGGGGGGTTATAATTCACCCCTCCACTTT.

The J gene is TRBJ1-2, the V gene TRBV3-1 (or the pseudogene TRBV3-2); 7 bases match TRBD1. Germline CDR1 reads LGHDT; CDR2 reads YNNKEL (reference sequence). This CDR3 is 15 amino acids long. With 2 bases clipped from V and 1 base from J, the junction kept 4 bases outside the gene matches. In DNA form, the CDR3 reads TGTGCCAGCAGCCAATTGGACAGGCTTAACTATGGCTACACCTTC. This codes for CASSQLDRLNYGYTF.

This sequence joins TRBV15 and TRBJ1-1; no clear D. The CDR3 runs 14 residues. Germline CDR1 LNHNV, CDR2 YYDKDF (reference sequence). V was trimmed by 0 bases and J by 7 bases, leaving 12 bases between them. The CDR3 region is CATSRDLMGFEAFF. CDR3 DNA sequence: TGTGCCACCAGCAGAGATTTAATGGGATTTGAAGCTTTCTTT. Combining the CDR3 with reference TRBV15 and TRBJ1-1 gives the whole variable domain DAMVIQNPRYQVTQFGKPVTLSCSQTLNHNVMYWYQQKSSQAPKLLFHYYDKDFNNEADTPDNFQSRRPNTSFCFLDIRSPGLGDTAMYLCATSRDLMGFEAFFGQGTRLTVV.

This clone was counted once. V usage is TRBV5-1 and J usage is TRBJ2-3; possible D gene TRBD2, 5 bases. Per germline, CDR1 SGHRS and CDR2 YFSETQ. Trimming stripped 4 bases from V and 1 base from J, with 19 bases between. This CDR3 region has 17 residues. CDR3 DNA: TGCGCCAGCAGCCTGAACCCTCTGGCGGGCGGCACAGATACGCAGTATTTT. This translates into CASSLNPLAGGTDTQYF.

The chain carries TRBV9 and TRBJ1-2; the match to TRBD1 covers 8 bases. Trimming removed 1 base from V and 3 bases from J; junction bases left unmatched: 8. The length of the CDR3 is 16 residues. Germline V gene sequence: CDR1 SGDLS, CDR2 YYNGEE. CDR3 sequence reads: CASSVKQGGIDYGYTF. The CDR3 nucleotides are TGTGCCAGCAGCGTAAAACAGGGGGGGATAGACTATGGCTACACCTTC. The complete variable domain, with remaining parts taken from reference TRBV9 and TRBJ1-2, reads DSGVTQTPKHLITATGQRVTLRCSPRSGDLSVYWYQQSLDQGLQFLIQYYNGEERAKGNILERFSAQQFPDLHSELNLSSLELGDSALYFCASSVKQGGIDYGYTFGSGTRLTVV.

The chain recombines TRBV5-6 with TRBJ1-2; no reliable D call. This CDR3 comprises 12 residues. V gave up 4 bases and J gave up 4 bases, with 8 bases separating them. CDR1 SGHDT and CDR2 YYEEEE come from the germline V gene. The CDR3 here is CASSPDTYGYTF. CDR3 DNA sequence: TGTGCCAGCAGCCCCGACACCTATGGCTACACCTTC.

In its sample, this clone was seen a few times. J is TRBJ1-2 and V is TRBV4-2; D is perhaps TRBD1 (6 bases). The germline CDR1 and CDR2 sequences are LGHNA and YNFKEQ. Trimming removed 1 base from V and 6 bases from J, with 15 bases in between. The CDR3 is 15 amino acids. The CDR3 nucleotides are TGTGCCAGCAGCCAAGGCGAAGGGGGTTATCATGGCTACACCTTC. Amino acid sequence: CASSQGEGGYHGYTF.

This clone has a single count. This CDR3 reads CVPTGKGNQPQHF. DNA for the CDR3: TGTGTCCCGACAGGGAAGGGCAATCAGCCCCAGCATTTT. The rearrangement joins TRBV24-1 to TRBJ1-5; 7 nucleotides align to TRBD1. The CDR3 runs to 13 residues. Germline V gives CDR1 KGHDR, CDR2 SFDVKD.

The rearrangement joins TRBV7-6 to TRBJ2-2; D is undetermined. The V end was cut by 3 bases, the J end by 5 bases, with 4 bases between. CDR1 and CDR2 (germline): SGHVS, FNYEAQ. This CDR3 is 12 amino acids long. CDR3 DNA sequence: TGTGCCAGCAGCTTGCCTACCGGGGAGCTGTTTTTT. It specifies CASSLPTGELFF.

This chain connects TRBV5-4 to TRBJ1-1; 8 positions match TRBD1. Germline V gene lookup returns CDR1 SGHNT and CDR2 YYREEE (reference sequence). The V segment lost 1 base and the J segment 5 bases; nucleotides outside the gene matches: 4. CDR3 size: 14 residues. The CDR3 region has the DNA TGTGCCAGCAGCTTGCAGGACAGGGCAACTGAAGCTTTCTTT. It is translated as CASSLQDRATEAFF.

The rearrangement links TRBV5-6 to TRBJ2-5; D is unclear. The germline V gene has CDR1 SGHDT and CDR2 YYEEEE. The CDR3 is made up of 13 amino acids. The V gene lost 4 bases and the J gene lost 3 bases, with 10 bases spanning the gap. The CDR3 loop reads CASSRTGEETQYF. The CDR3 DNA reads as TGTGCCAGCAGCCGAACTGGGGAAGAGACCCAGTACTTC. Based on the CDR3 plus reference TRBV5-6 and TRBJ2-5, the full variable domain is DAGVTQSPTHLIKTRGQQVTLRCSPKSGHDTVSWYQQALGQGPQFIFQYYEEEERQRGNFPDRFSGHQFPNYSSELNVNALLLGDSALYLCASSRTGEETQYFGPGTRLLVL.

The CDR3 nucleotides read TGTGCCACCAGCAGTGACTCCCCCGGGGGCTACACCTTC. It specifies CATSSDSPGGYTF. The J gene is TRBJ1-2, the V gene TRBV15; D gene unclear. CDR1 and CDR2 from the germline V gene are LNHNV and YYDKDF (reference sequence). This CDR3 spans 13 amino acids. Trimming cost V 3 bases and J 8 bases, with 13 bases left between them.

This chain connects TRBV5-1 to TRBJ1-2, with TRBD1 matching over 7 bases. This CDR3 region has 14 residues. Trimming removed 5 bases from V and 7 bases from J; junction bases left unmatched: 11. Germline CDR1 and CDR2: SGHRS and YFSETQ. As DNA, the CDR3 is TGCGCCAGCAGTTACGGGACAGAGGGTGCTGGCTACACCTTC. This gives the protein CASSYGTEGAGYTF.

V usage is TRBV5-1 and J usage is TRBJ2-7, with 8 bases that match TRBD1. The junction had 12 bases not matched to a gene; V was cut back by 6 bases and J by 4 bases. Germline V gene data show CDR1 as SGHRS and CDR2 as YFSETQ. CDR3 length equals 15 residues. The CDR3 bases are TGCGCCAGCACCCACTCCGGGACAGGCCTGTACGAGCAGTACTTC. This gives the protein CASTHSGTGLYEQYF.

This chain links TRBV24-1 with TRBJ2-7; D not resolved. The CDR3 covers 14 residues. In germline, CDR1 is KGHDR, CDR2 SFDVKD. V was cut by 4 bases and J by 0 bases, with 9 bases left in between. The CDR3 sequence is CATSELESSYEQYV. The CDR3 DNA follows: TGTGCCACCAGTGAATTGGAAAGCTCCTACGAGCAGTACGTC.

The V gene is TRBV4-3, the J gene TRBJ2-3, with D uncertain. This CDR3 has 12 residues. CDR1 and CDR2 from the germline V gene are LGHNA and YSLEER. V lost 8 bases, J lost 6 bases, and 12 bases lay in between. The CDR3 DNA follows: TGCGCCAGCTCGAGGCGATCGGATACGCAGTATTTT. This gives the protein CASSRRSDTQYF.

The CDR3 DNA is TGTGCCAGCAGCCTCATCGCCGGGACAGGTCCCTTCGCCGATGAGCAGTTCTTC. Residues: CASSLIAGTGPFADEQFF. This chain joins TRBV3-1 (or the pseudogene TRBV3-2) and TRBJ2-1; 8 bases fit TRBD1. Unmatched junction bases numbered 19, after V lost 4 bases and J lost 8 bases. There are 18 residues in the CDR3. The germline gives CDR1 LGHDT, CDR2 YNNKEL (reference sequence).

The V call is TRBV5-1, the J call TRBJ2-7; D gene uncertain. The CDR3 totals 13 residues. The V and J ends lost 0 bases and 3 bases respectively, with 7 bases between them. Germline assignment: CDR1 SGHRS and CDR2 YFSETQ. Here the CDR3 DNA reads TGCGCCAGCAGCTTGGAGCCAGACTACGAGCAGTACGTC. It yields the protein CASSLEPDYEQYV.

The chain joins TRBV7-9 to TRBJ2-5, with D tentatively TRBD2 (6 bases). This CDR3 is built from 16 residues. V gave up 5 bases and J gave up 4 bases, with 20 bases separating them. Germline-derived CDR1 and CDR2 are SEHNR and FQNEAQ (reference sequence). In DNA form, the CDR3 reads TGTGCCAGCAGCCTAACCCCAACGGGGGTTAGAGAGACCCAGTACTTC. Residues: CASSLTPTGVRETQYF.

The chain combines TRBV2 with TRBJ1-4; 9 positions match TRBD1. This CDR3 comprises 14 residues. Losses at the gene ends were 7 bases for V and 5 bases for J; bases not matched to a gene: 5. Germline V gene data show CDR1 as SNHLY and CDR2 as FYNNEI. The CDR3 bases are TGTGCCAGCATGCGGGGGACAGGGAATGAAAAACTGTTTTTT. Translated: CASMRGTGNEKLFF.

This rearrangement joins TRBV7-3 to TRBJ1-1; TRBD1 might be the D (5 bases). Trimming pared 2 bases from V and 3 bases from J, leaving 13 bases between. Germline-derived CDR1 and CDR2 are SGHTA and FQGTGA. The CDR3 runs to 15 residues. The CDR3 nucleotides read TGTGCCAGCAGCTTAGGAGGCAGGGACCACACTGAAGCTTTCTTT. Translation: CASSLGGRDHTEAFF.